This is a list of T cell receptor beta chains from one sample in a study of human CD8 memory T cell subsets. TCRdb processed the 5' RACE reads again and assigns one entry to each CDR3 protein, with no DNA. This sample carries approximately 7,000 distinct CDR3 sequences, with approximately 20% going to the ten biggest clones. The sample taken for sequencing was CD8+ stem-like memory T cells (TSCM and TCM) sorted from PBMCs. These receptors were collected from a human donor in good health. CDR3s include the opening cysteine and the closing phenylalanine or tryptophan. Expanded clones get a size class; other rows say once, few or many, or leave the size out.

j_call v_call clone_size cdr3_aa
TRBJ2-2 TRBV19 . CASSISGNTGELFF
TRBJ2-7 TRBV20-1 . CSAIPWREATYEQYF
TRBJ2-7 TRBV10-3 . CAILQRGLATYEQYF
TRBJ2-5 TRBV12-3/TRBV12-4 medium-sized CASSPEDGVGETQYF
TRBJ2-7 TRBV18 . CASSQLGASEQYF
TRBJ2-1 TRBV7-6 . CASSLVGHNEQFF
TRBJ1-1 TRBV12-3/TRBV12-4 large CASGVYTEAFF
TRBJ1-5 TRBV27 . CASSPQQTGPQHF
TRBJ2-1 TRBV7-6 . CASSPDTYNEQFF
TRBJ2-1 TRBV28 . CASSAYFNEQFF
TRBJ2-3 TRBV15 . CATSFRTRPSTDTQYF
TRBJ2-2 TRBV29-1 medium-sized CSVEPGDTGELFF
TRBJ2-7 TRBV28 . CASSPANSAAEQYF
TRBJ2-3 TRBV7-9 . CASSLGLAGTDTQYF
TRBJ2-1 TRBV11-2 . CASSLVSNEQFF